The 5 T cell receptor beta chains below all came from one sample that was sequenced in a study of control samples from healthy donors and cancer patients. Measured with immunoSEQ multiplex PCR; TCRdb has only the in-frame clones, and not every one. This sample has more than 110,000 clones, with approximately 86% found just once. Sample: blood. These receptor sequences come from a woman aged 25 to 39 in good health.

In its sample, this clone was seen a few times. The rearrangement links TRBV6-1 to TRBJ2-1; TRBD1 might be the D (5 bases). The CDR3 length is 16 residues. V was trimmed by 0 bases and J by 2 bases, leaving 11 bases between them. CDR1 MNHNS and CDR2 SASEGT come from the germline V gene. CDR3 in amino acids: CASSEAWQGPYNEQFF. DNA for the CDR3: TGTGCCAGCAGTGAAGCTTGGCAGGGCCCCTACAATGAGCAGTTCTTC.

J is TRBJ2-1 and V is TRBV6-5; D possibly corresponds to TRBD1 (5 bases). Germline CDR1 and CDR2: MNHEY and SVGAGI. Trimming left V 6 bases short and J 6 bases short, with 12 bases between. The CDR3 spans 13 residues. This chain's CDR3 is CASSPRDFNEQFF. In nucleotides, the CDR3 is TGTGCCAGCAGCCCCAGGGATTTCAATGAGCAGTTCTTC.

The rearrangement links TRBV4-2 to TRBJ1-4; D uncertain. Looked up from germline, CDR1 is LGHNA and CDR2 is YNFKEQ. Trimming pared 1 base from V and 0 bases from J, leaving 6 bases between. This CDR3 region has 15 residues. The CDR3 nucleotides are TGTGCCAGCAGCCAAGTAGGGACAACTAATGAAAAACTGTTTTTT. Protein: CASSQVGTTNEKLFF.

The chain is built from TRBV18 and TRBJ2-6; 12 nucleotides match TRBD2. CDR3 length: 19 residues. V trimming: 3 bases; J trimming: 1 base; junction bases outside the gene matches: 7. The V gene's germline CDR1 is KGHSH and CDR2 LQKENI. CDR3 in amino acids: CASSPTGLAGVSGANVLTF. The CDR3, as DNA: TGTGCCAGCTCACCGACGGGACTAGCGGGTGTTTCTGGGGCCAACGTCCTGACTTTC. The whole variable domain, remainder taken from reference TRBV18 and TRBJ2-6, is NAGVMQNPRHLVRRRGQEARLRCSPMKGHSHVYWYRQLPEEGLKFMVYLQKENIIDESGMPKERFSAEFPKEGPSILRIQQVVRGDSAAYFCASSPTGLAGVSGANVLTFGAGSRLTVL.

CDR3 in DNA: TGCAGCGTTGACGAACAGGTCCAAGAGACCCAGTACTTC. It yields the protein CSVDEQVQETQYF. The chain couples TRBV29-1 to TRBJ2-5; TRBD1 might be the D (5 bases). The CDR3 is 13 amino acids. Germline lookup yields CDR1 SQVTM and CDR2 ANQGSEA. V lost 3 bases and J 1 base, leaving 9 bases between the germline ends.